Each of the 10 T cell receptor beta chains below was sequenced from the same sample in a study of human T cells and chemical hapten exposure (dated by TCRdb to about 2021). The intended sense of this specimen's time point label: pre-sensitization, week 0. The treatment or condition label corresponds to: therapeutic diphenylcyclopropenone sensitization with weekly scalp DPC. The library was generated by RACE. The sequencer was a NextSeq 500. TCRdb reprocessed the public reads (quality trimming at Q25 with fastp, clone calling with MiXCR) and kept in-frame beta chains. Every distinct CDR3 protein forms one entry, paired with its most common genes and DNA. The sample has about 80,000 distinct CDR3 sequences on record, approximately 15% of them singletons. About 4.9% of the sample goes to the ten largest clones. The sequencing used whole blood, collected in connection with sensitization to the hapten diphenylcyclopropenone (DPC). The receptors shown here come from a woman between 50 and 59 years old with alopecia areata. Some clones in this sample may be carry-over from other donors' samples.

The rearrangement links TRBV18 to TRBJ2-1; 10 bases fit TRBD1. V lost 0 bases to trimming and J lost 5 bases; unmatched junction nucleotides: 4. This CDR3 has 16 amino acids. Germline V gene data show CDR1 as KGHSH and CDR2 as LQKENI. This CDR3 is CASSPPYGTGDNEQFF. The CDR3 DNA reads as TGTGCCAGCTCACCACCGTACGGGACAGGGGACAATGAGCAGTTCTTC.

The chain uses TRBV5-5 and TRBJ2-3, with D maybe TRBD1 (5 bases). CDR3 length: 14 amino acids. Trimming cost V 4 bases and J 8 bases, with 17 bases left between them. Germline CDR1 reads SGHKS; CDR2 reads YYEKEE (reference sequence). The CDR3 DNA follows: TGTGCCAGCAGCCTGGATGTACAGGCTGGTACGCAGTATTTT. Translating it yields CASSLDVQAGTQYF.

This clonotype was seen only a few times. The gene calls are TRBV20-1 and TRBJ2-5; D remains unclear. The CDR3 loop spans 12 amino acids. With 3 bases removed from V and 4 bases from J, the gap between germline ends came to 9 bases. In germline, CDR1 is DFQATT, CDR2 SNEGSKA (reference sequence). CDR3 nucleotide sequence: TGCAGTGCTAGTCTGATAGGAGAGACCCAGTACTTC. Residues: CSASLIGETQYF.

This chain links TRBV27 with TRBJ1-6; a weak D match, TRBD1 (6 bases). V lost 3 bases to trimming and J lost 7 bases, with 10 bases between them. Germline lookup yields CDR1 MNHEY and CDR2 SMNVEV (reference sequence). CDR3 size: 14 residues. DNA of the CDR3: TGTGCCAGCAGTTTGCCAGGGGAGAATTCACCCCTCCACTTT. Translation gives CASSLPGENSPLHF.

This clonotype was observed a few times. The gene calls are TRBV11-2 and TRBJ2-7, with D possibly called TRBD1 or TRBD2 (5 bases each). The CDR3 is 14 residues long. V was pared by 5 bases and J by 4 bases, with 15 bases between. Germline V gene data show CDR1 as SGHAT and CDR2 as FQNNGV. The CDR3 sequence is CASSVGPIQYEQYF. The DNA of the CDR3 is TGTGCCAGCAGCGTGGGACCGATCCAGTACGAGCAGTACTTC. The full variable domain, rest sourced from reference TRBV11-2 and TRBJ2-7, is EAGVAQSPRYKIIEKRQSVAFWCNPISGHATLYWYQQILGQGPKLLIQFQNNGVVDDSQLPKDRFSAERLKGVDSTLKIQPAKLEDSAVYLCASSVGPIQYEQYFGPGTRLTVT.

This clonotype was seen at least ten times. The V and J genes are TRBV4-1 and TRBJ2-3; D call uncertain. Trimming took 0 bases from V and 2 from J, leaving 12 bases between them. The CDR3 has 16 residues. CDR1 and CDR2 from the germline V gene are MGHRA and YSYEKL. CDR3 protein: CASSQDARISTDTQYF. The CDR3 DNA reads TGCGCCAGCAGCCAAGATGCCAGAATCTCCACAGATACGCAGTATTTT.

This clonotype was recorded at least ten times. This CDR3 reads CASSGGGTVLSGNTIYF. CDR3 DNA sequence: TGTGCCAGCAGCGGCGGCGGGACAGTTTTATCTGGAAACACCATATATTTT. This chain links TRBV28 with TRBJ1-3; 7 positions agree with TRBD1. V gave up 6 bases and J gave up 1 base; unmatched junction bases: 12. CDR1 and CDR2 from the germline V gene are MDHEN and SYDVKM. This CDR3 is built from 17 residues.

The chain links TRBV7-6 to TRBJ2-7; maybe TRBD1 (6 bases). Germline V lookup: CDR1 SGHVS, CDR2 FNYEAQ. The V end was cut by 5 bases, the J end by 0 bases, with 20 bases between. This CDR3 contains 17 residues. CDR3 nucleotides: TGTGCCAGCAGCCCAGACCAAGACAGGCTTTACTCCTACGAGCAGTACTTC. Residues: CASSPDQDRLYSYEQYF.

This clonotype showed up just a few times. The chain combines TRBV7-2 with TRBJ2-3; 7 nucleotides match TRBD2. This CDR3 is 16 amino acids long. J lost 0 bases, V lost 1 base, and 4 bases had no gene match. CDR1 SGHTA and CDR2 FQGNSA come from the germline V gene. The CDR3 loop is CASSLDVGGSTDTQYF. The CDR3 region has the DNA TGTGCCAGCAGCTTAGATGTGGGAGGGAGCACAGATACGCAGTATTTT.

This clonotype was seen ten or more times. This chain joins TRBV20-1 and TRBJ2-7; 11 nucleotides match TRBD2. Germline-derived CDR1 and CDR2 are DFQATT and SNEGSKA (reference sequence). CDR3 length: 16 amino acids. The V gene end was trimmed by 3 bases and the J gene end by 2 bases; junction bases not matched to a gene: 9. CDR3 loop: CSASSSGRTPTYEQYF. The CDR3 coding sequence is TGCAGTGCTAGCTCTAGCGGGAGGACCCCCACCTACGAGCAGTACTTC.